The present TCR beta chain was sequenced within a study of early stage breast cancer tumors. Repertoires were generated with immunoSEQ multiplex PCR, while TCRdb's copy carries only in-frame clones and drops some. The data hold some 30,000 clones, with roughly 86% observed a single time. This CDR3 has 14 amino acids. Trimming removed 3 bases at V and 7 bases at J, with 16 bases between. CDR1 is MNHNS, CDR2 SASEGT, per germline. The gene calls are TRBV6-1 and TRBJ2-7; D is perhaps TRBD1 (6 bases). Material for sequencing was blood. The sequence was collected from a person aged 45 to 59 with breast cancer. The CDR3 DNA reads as TGTGCCAGCAGTGATGACAGGACTGTTTGGGAGCAGTACTTC. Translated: CASSDDRTVWEQYF.